The sequence of this T cell receptor beta chain was determined in a study of cytomegalovirus exposure and HLA in healthy donors (dated by TCRdb to about 2017). As for the study more broadly: An earlier analysis of 587 of the donors reported about 300 Gb of sequence data and 117 million unique TCR beta sequences obtained from around 180 million T cells. An early release that covered roughly 600 HLA-typed donors contained approximately 300 gigabases of sequencing data and 75 million to 100 million unique TCR sequences. Among the roughly 380 genotyped donors, approximately 81% belonged to the genetic ancestry cluster associated with self-reported Caucasian donors. The study was designed to test whether signatures of past pathogen exposure could be identified by cataloging public T cell receptors. The T cell repertoires of under 750 subjects were profiled by immunosequencing and related to cytomegalovirus serostatus. A separate validation cohort of about 110 different subjects was used in addition to the 666-subject first cohort. High-throughput TCR immunosequencing, statistical association of individual TCRs with disease status, and machine learning were combined to predict cytomegalovirus infection status. To study patterns of TCR occurrence, a later analysis re-analyzed previously published TCR beta repertoires from 666 donors and added high-resolution HLA genotyping. Rather than using new phenotypic data, the later analysis identified candidate immune exposures from TCR beta sequences and from how often those sequences occurred across donors. An earlier analysis of 587 of the donors used high-throughput TCR beta sequencing to judge whether each TCR beta V gene segment behaved as functional or pseudogenic. Alongside the repertoire data, information on donor age, sex, ethnicity and CMV serostatus was compiled. In a later genetic analysis, genome-wide SNP genotypes for 398 of the 666 donors were used, and that subset was treated as a discovery cohort. Every discovery cohort repertoire had been produced on one sequencing platform. Both class I and class II loci were covered by HLA typing, at four-digit resolution. The number of donors typed differed by locus, with roughly 629-640 for A, B, C, DRB1 and DQB1, 522 for DQA1, 600 to 610 for DPA1, and around 450 for DPB1. Roughly 5 DR-DQ haplotypes were handled as single units for association and clustering, since linkage in the cohort was strong. On average, about 200,000 unique TCR beta nucleotide sequences were sequenced per donor among a few hundred genotyped donors of the cohort, with about 17% of those sequences being non-productive.

On this clone: Its antigen is still unknown.

As encoded in the germline V gene (reference sequence), CDR1 is LNHDA while CDR2 is SQIVND. The CDR3 goes from the cysteine to the phenylalanine over 16 residues. The kept DNA is CDR3 alone, 48 bases in frame from the first base. V has 7 bases trimmed and J has 3 bases trimmed; junction bases matching no gene number 11. The cohort consisted of 666 healthy bone marrow donors. Cohort members were all nominally healthy when sampled, although unrecorded immune exposures were likely present. The donor tested CMV seronegative, placing the donor among the 350 or so seronegative members of the cohort. Each donor provided a peripheral blood sample, and peripheral blood mononuclear cells were used for TCR beta sequencing. Genomic DNA extraction from the blood cell samples was performed with the Qiagen DNeasy Blood Extraction Kit. The library was prepared using the immunoSEQ multiplex PCR assay. For the multiplex PCR, a mixture combining 60 forward primers for TCR Vbeta segments and 13 reverse primers for TCR Jbeta segments was used. The CDR3 region of rearranged TCR beta genes was amplified from genomic DNA by a multiplex PCR assay. Amplified TCR beta libraries were sequenced as 87-base-pair reads on the Illumina HiSeq System. Per the authors' processing: Across the 700 or so repertoires, a later analysis counted 80 million or so unique TCR beta chains, around 11 million of which were shared by at least two donors. Raw reads were error-corrected and collapsed into unique sequences by a nearest-neighbor algorithm in which closely related sequences were merged to remove PCR and sequencing errors. Alignment of CDR3 sequences to IMGT reference sequences was used to assign V, D and J gene segments. For a sequence to be retained, a match of at least six nucleotides was required to both a V gene segment and a J gene segment. A rearrangement was called productive if the CDR3 had no stop codons and remained in frame with V and J, and every other rearrangement was called non-productive. CDR3 was defined according to IMGT convention as the region running from the second conserved V-encoded cysteine to the conserved J-encoded phenylalanine. In an earlier analysis of roughly 610 of the donors, sequences lacking an unambiguous match to a single V gene segment were excluded. In an earlier analysis of approximately 590 of the donors, V segments were called functional above 56.7% productive rearrangements and were called segregating when the between-donor standard deviation exceeded 5%. A statistical classification framework was developed to diagnose cytomegalovirus status using the catalog of TCR beta chain sequences. V and J gene assignment, in a later analysis, came from comparing TCR nucleotide sequences with IMGT/GENE-DB human TR gene sequences. In a later analysis, CDR3 sequences and most-parsimonious VDJ recombination scenarios were assigned using the TCRdist pipeline. In a later analysis, each TCR beta chain was defined by its CDR3 amino acid sequence together with its V-gene family, and reads lacking a unique V-gene family were excluded. As a way to deal with suspected cross-contamination and a sequencing artifact, a later analysis dropped more than 500 nucleotide sequences that were highly shared and had low generation probability. In a later analysis, a clonal expansion index for each public chain was calculated from normalized within-repertoire ranks of inferred template counts. In a later analysis, generation probabilities were computed using a VDJ recombination model fitted to out-of-frame rearrangements, and the results were checked against IGoR. A later analysis scored TCR-TCR, TCR-HLA and TCR-CMV co-occurrence with hypergeometric tests, applying a repertoire-size bias correction to TCR pairs. A later analysis estimated false discovery rates by permuting HLA or CMV assignments 20 times. In a later analysis, co-occurring TCRs were grouped using DBSCAN, with TCRdist sequence similarity added in when clustering inside HLA-allele-positive subsets. Repertoires with fewer than 30,000 or more than 120,000 public chains, plus five repertoires with anomalous nucleotide sharing, were excluded from co-occurrence clustering. TCRdb stores this immuneACCESS table with in-frame sequences only. Part of the clones is absent; in the studies checked, under half of the shortfall reflects unresolved V genes, and no reason is known for the rest. The DNA gave D and trimming, while V, J and clone size come from that table. The sample table on file contains roughly 80,000 clones. The top ten clonotypes cover approximately 0.63% of the sample.

Results and caveats for the whole study, not just this receptor: For the cohort, immune exposure information was limited to CMV serostatus. The classifier was reported to diagnose cytomegalovirus status with high specificity and sensitivity in both the original cohort and the validation cohort. It was suggested by the authors that the approach could potentially be generalized to other disease states and immunological phenotypes. When HLA alleles, especially DR and DQ, strongly co-occurred, TCR associations were difficult to assign to individual alleles. Because the 87-base-pair reads could not distinguish some IMGT-functional V segments, including TRBV6-2 and TRBV6-3, those segments were excluded. A group of highly shared sequence variants was considered likely to be a technical artifact of the sequencing pipeline. Because counts were too low, about 18 rarely observed V segments, including chromosome 9 orphons, were excluded from the earlier analysis of 587 of the donors. A later analysis found that TCR association rates varied across HLA loci, with DRB1 alleles showing the most associated TCRs and HLA-C alleles the fewest. A later genetic analysis reported fewer N-insertions in productive TCRs among donors in an Asian-associated ancestry cluster than the roughly 700-donor mean. Broadly in line with IMGT annotations, most TCR beta V segments showed up in productive rearrangements about 90% or about 30% of the time in an earlier analysis of 587 of the donors. Most CMV-associated TCR beta chains appeared to be HLA-restricted in a later analysis, and the HLA associations seemed to be driven largely by CMV exposure. In this cohort, only TCR beta chains were sequenced, and detectable features were limited by the absence of alpha or paired-chain data. A later analysis associated 17,000 or so TCR beta sequences with specific HLA alleles at a false discovery rate of 0.05. A few of the identified cytomegalovirus-associated TCR beta chains were confirmed in vitro to be specific for cytomegalovirus antigens. In a later analysis, HLA-associated TCR beta chains showed more clonal expansion and lower generation probabilities than non-associated chains that were equally common. The study listed around 160 TCR beta chains as associated with cytomegalovirus. An association between a missense DCLRE1C variant and V-gene and J-gene trimming of TCR beta chains was found in a later genetic analysis and replicated in an independent cohort. Because HLA typing was missing for some donors at each locus, association tests included only the typed subset. Sequencing depth was assumed to be roughly uniform across donors in the presence/absence analyses, though that assumption may not hold. Correlated functional status among segregating V segments might reflect linkage disequilibrium, but an unknown experimental factor could not be ruled out. A further reported finding was that TCR beta sequences accurately predicted the HLA-A and HLA-B alleles for most subjects in the first cohort. Most TCR sequences were seen in very few donors, while some public TCRs were found in many individuals. In a later analysis, several top co-occurrence clusters were reported to appear linked to parvovirus B19, influenza, CMV and Epstein-Barr virus.

Here the chain combines TRBV19 and TRBJ2-1, with TRBD2 matching 8 junction bases. Sample: PBMCs. The clonotype originates from a man aged 50 or older in good health and CMV-seronegative. The CDR3 has the sequence CASKAGAGGNYNEQFF. In nucleotide form, the sequence is TGTGCCAGTAAAGCAGGGGCGGGGGGTAACTACAATGAGCAGTTCTTC.